One and the same sample provided the 22 T cell receptor beta chains below, sequenced in a study of Graves' ophthalmopathy and Graves' hyperthyroidism. The study amplified TCR beta CDR3 regions using RNA transcripts. RT-PCR was first run with HTBI primers, then multiplex PCR in a second round. TCRdb reanalysed the multiplex PCR reads using MiXCR and keeps one entry per CDR3 protein. The repertoire holds around 660,000 distinct CDR3 sequences, with approximately 39% as singletons. Sequencing was performed on peripheral blood. All receptors come from an adult man with Graves' ophthalmopathy.

This clonotype was detected a few times. The CDR3 sequence is CASSFTGYSNQPQHF. The CDR3 nucleotides read TGTGCCAGCAGTTTTACAGGCTACAGCAATCAGCCCCAGCATTTT. This chain joins TRBV2 and TRBJ1-5, with D perhaps TRBD1 (5 bases). V was trimmed by 5 bases and J by 1 base, leaving 12 bases between them. The CDR3 is 15 residues long. Per germline, CDR1 SNHLY and CDR2 FYNNEI. Filled out from reference TRBV2 and TRBJ1-5, the complete variable domain reads EPEVTQTPSHQVTQMGQEVILRCVPISNHLYFYWYRQILGQKVEFLVSFYNNEISEKSEIFDDQFSVERPDGSNFTLKIRSTKLEDSAMYFCASSFTGYSNQPQHFGDGTRLSIL.

In this sample, this clonotype turned up many times. This chain connects TRBV29-1 to TRBJ1-2, with 12 positions matching TRBD1. The CDR3 covers 14 residues. V was pared by 5 bases and J by 4 bases, with 5 bases of the junction left unmatched. Germline loops: CDR1 SQVTM, CDR2 ANQGSEA. The CDR3 DNA reads TGCAGCGTTCGGGACAGGGGGCGTAGCTATGGCTACACCTTC. Amino acid sequence: CSVRDRGRSYGYTF.

This chain uses TRBV19 with TRBJ1-3, with 8 bases matching TRBD1. Trimming took 7 bases from V and 8 from J; bases not matched to a gene: 10. CDR3 size: 14 residues. Germline CDR1 is LNHDA and CDR2 is SQIVND (reference sequence). CDR3 protein: CASKDDRGDYTIYF. The CDR3 DNA is TGTGCCAGTAAGGATGACAGGGGAGATTACACCATATATTTT.

The genes are TRBV6-5 and TRBJ1-5, with D possibly being TRBD1 (5 bases). V lost 8 bases and J 7 bases, leaving 12 bases between the germline ends. The CDR3 is made up of 12 amino acids. Germline V gene sequence: CDR1 MNHEY, CDR2 SVGAGI. The CDR3 is CASGQGEQPQHF. CDR3 nucleotides: TGTGCCAGCGGCCAGGGAGAGCAGCCCCAGCATTTT.

This clonotype has ten or more counts. The chain links TRBV5-6 to TRBJ1-6; 8 bases are shared with TRBD1. V gave up 4 bases and J gave up 8 bases; unmatched junction bases: 5. The CDR3 is 14 residues long. CDR1 is SGHDT, CDR2 YYEEEE, per germline. In DNA, the CDR3 is TGTGCCAGCAGCGCACAGGGGGTAGATTCACCCCTCCACTTT. Residues: CASSAQGVDSPLHF.

The V gene is TRBV2, the J gene TRBJ1-2; TRBD1 matches 8 bases. The CDR3 contains 12 residues. Germline assignment: CDR1 SNHLY and CDR2 FYNNEI. V trimming: 8 bases; J trimming: 8 bases; junction bases outside the gene matches: 7. The CDR3 nucleotides are TGTGCCAGCGGTCAGGGGGCTTTAGGCTACACCTTC. This gives the protein CASGQGALGYTF.

This clonotype was counted only a few times. V and J are TRBV20-1 and TRBJ2-7; 9 bases match TRBD1. Trimming took 6 bases from V and 3 from J; bases not matched to a gene: 9. The CDR3 extends over 14 amino acids. Germline V gene data show CDR1 as DFQATT and CDR2 as SNEGSKA (reference sequence). The CDR3 region has the DNA TGCAGTGCATCCGGGACAGGGATTTTCTACGAGCAGTACTTC. It specifies CSASGTGIFYEQYF.

The chain carries TRBV4-1 and TRBJ1-6; D is undetermined. With 1 base removed from V and 10 bases from J, the gap between germline ends came to 11 bases. The germline V gene encodes CDR1 MGHRA and CDR2 YSYEKL. There are 14 residues in the CDR3. For the CDR3, the DNA is TGCGCCAGCAGCCAAGCCAACGCTGGGTCACCCCTCCACTTT. Its protein product is CASSQANAGSPLHF.

This clonotype was seen at least ten times. The chain is built from TRBV10-3 and TRBJ1-1; 7 bases line up with TRBD1. The J segment lost 3 bases and the V segment lost 10 bases, leaving 14 bases of the junction unmatched. CDR1 ENHRY and CDR2 SYGVKD come from the germline V gene. The CDR3 covers 15 residues. This CDR3 reads CATGRQGVGHTEAFF. DNA of the CDR3: TGTGCCACTGGAAGACAGGGCGTCGGTCACACTGAAGCTTTCTTT.

There are many counts of this clonotype. The chain combines TRBV12-3 or TRBV12-4 with TRBJ2-7; D gene uncertain. The CDR3 runs to 13 residues. V was clipped by 5 bases and J by 5 bases, with 13 bases between them. CDR3 nucleotide sequence: TGTGCCAGCAGTCCATTTGGCGCCAACGAGCAGTACTTC. It yields the protein CASSPFGANEQYF.

Ten or more counts support this clonotype. The germline gene is not matched at one end of the junction; a read error may be the cause. This CDR3 reads CASSYSTAEAFF. The CDR3 DNA reads TGTGCCAGCAGTTACTCGACGGCTGAAGCTTTCTTT. The genes are TRBV10-3 and TRBJ1-1; D unclear. The CDR3 is 12 residues long. Germline V CDR1 and CDR2: ENHRY, SYGVKD.

Comment on this clonotype: At one end, the junction sequence differs from germline, possibly due to a read error. CDR3 protein: CASSQSFASLQGADEKLFF. CDR3 in DNA: TGCGCCAGCAGCCAATCGTTCGCATCTCTACAGGGGGCAGATGAAAAACTGTTTTTT. The rearrangement joins TRBV7-8 to TRBJ1-4; 9 bases align to TRBD1. CDR3 length: 19 amino acids. CDR1 is SGHVS, CDR2 FQNEAQ, per germline.

This clonotype has at least ten counts. The chain links TRBV4-2 to TRBJ2-5; 8 nucleotides agree with TRBD2. V lost 0 bases to trimming and J lost 1 base; unmatched junction nucleotides: 1. The CDR3 is made up of 15 amino acids. Per germline, CDR1 LGHNA and CDR2 YNFKEQ. The CDR3 nucleotides are TGTGCCAGCAGCCAAGATCGGGAGGGCCAAGAGACCCAGTACTTC. As protein: CASSQDREGQETQYF.

The chain has TRBV9 and TRBJ1-2; 10 nucleotides align to TRBD1. Germline loops: CDR1 SGDLS, CDR2 YYNGEE. Trimming removed 0 bases from V and 3 bases from J; junction bases left unmatched: 5. The CDR3 consists of 16 residues. The CDR3 bases are TGTGCCAGCAGCGTAGACCCAGGACAGGGGGACTATGGCTACACCTTC. Residues: CASSVDPGQGDYGYTF.

To note about this clonotype: The junction and the germline gene differ at one end; a read error may be behind it. The chain couples TRBV10-3 to TRBJ2-7; TRBD1 is a possible D gene (6 bases). CDR1 ENHRY and CDR2 SYGVKD come from the germline V gene. The CDR3 runs 15 residues. The chain's CDR3 is CAISESYRAGYKQYF. The DNA of the CDR3 is TGTGCCATCAGCGAGTCATACAGGGCAGGCTACAAGCAGTACTTC.

V usage is TRBV4-1 and J usage is TRBJ2-7, with unresolved D. Trimming took off 1 base at V and 3 bases at J, with 10 bases between the two ends. The CDR3 consists of 14 residues. Germline lookup yields CDR1 MGHRA and CDR2 YSYEKL. CDR3 nucleotide sequence: TGCGCCAGCAGCCAAGCCCCGGACCTCTACGAGCAGTACGTC. Translating it yields CASSQAPDLYEQYV.

The V call is TRBV2, the J call TRBJ2-2; 7 nucleotides line up with TRBD2. CDR1 and CDR2 from the germline V gene are SNHLY and FYNNEI. CDR3 length: 15 residues. The CDR3 reads CTNSELTSKAGELFF. In DNA form, the CDR3 reads TGTACCAACAGTGAGCTGACTAGCAAGGCCGGGGAGCTGTTTTTT.

This clonotype was counted many times. The genes are TRBV7-2 and TRBJ1-3; possibly TRBD1 for D (6 bases). Germline V gene sequence: CDR1 SGHTA, CDR2 FQGNSA. This CDR3 spans 15 amino acids. The V end was cut by 2 bases, the J end by 8 bases, with 16 bases between. CDR3 DNA sequence: TGTGCCAGCAGCTTATCGACAGGAAGGTCAGACACCATATATTTT. This gives the protein CASSLSTGRSDTIYF.

This clonotype was seen at least ten times. The chain uses TRBV4-1 and TRBJ2-7, with D tentatively TRBD1 (6 bases). Germline CDR1 MGHRA, CDR2 YSYEKL. The CDR3 totals 15 residues. The V end was cut by 2 bases, the J end by 4 bases, with 15 bases between. Written as DNA, the CDR3 is TGCGCCAGCAGCCAAAGGACAGCTATTATGTACGAGCAGTACTTC. Residues: CASSQRTAIMYEQYF.

About this clonotype: One junction end disagrees with the germline gene, perhaps due to a read error. This rearrangement joins TRBV7-2 to TRBJ2-2; 15 bases match TRBD2. The CDR3 contains 18 residues. CDR1 is SGHTA and CDR2 is FQGNSA in the germline V gene. The CDR3 sequence: CASSKSGLAGGNTGELFF. CDR3 nucleotide sequence: TGCGCCAGCAGCAAATCGGGACTAGCGGGGGGGAACACCGGGGAGCTGTTTTTT.

The table lists this clonotype with many counts. The chain employs TRBV7-2 and TRBJ1-2; no reliable D call. Germline CDR1 and CDR2: SGHTA and FQGNSA. V lost 3 bases, J lost 6 bases, and 11 bases lay in between. This CDR3 contains 13 residues. As DNA, the CDR3 is TGTGCCAGCAGCTTGGGTTACACCCATGGCTACACCTTC. Translating it yields CASSLGYTHGYTF.

The sample holds a few counts of this clonotype. The chain recombines TRBV25-1 with TRBJ2-7; 10 bases are shared with TRBD2. The J call is in doubt because the DNA end fits TRBJ2-1 better. Germline CDR1 MGHDK, CDR2 SYGVNS. This CDR3 is built from 14 residues. This CDR3 reads CASSSWTSGDEQFF. The CDR3 DNA is TGTGCCAGCAGCTCCTGGACTAGCGGCGATGAGCAGTTCTTC.